What follows describes a single T cell receptor (beta chain). TCRdb processed the 5' RACE reads anew with MiXCR; each CDR3 protein has one entry. Of about 310,000 distinct CDR3 sequences listed, under 25% are singletons. The data were obtained in a study of CD8 T cells in ankylosing spondylitis. Input material: blood, either unsorted or a sorted T cell fraction (not recorded which). This clonotype was obtained from a female donor with ankylosing spondylitis or in good health (not recorded which).

The CDR3 DNA reads as TGTGCCAGCAGCTTAGATCAAGGAGCGGGAGGGGAGACCCAGTACTTC. Translated, it gives CASSLDQGAGGETQYF. The rearrangement uses TRBV11-2 and TRBJ2-5, with 10 bases fitting TRBD2. Germline V gives CDR1 SGHAT, CDR2 FQNNGV. This CDR3 has 16 amino acids. V shed 0 bases, J shed 5 bases, and the junction held 6 bases outside the gene matches.